This TCR beta chain stems from a study of vaccination and CD4 T cells after COVID-19. Notes on this clonotype: As yet, its antigen is unknown.

CDR1 and CDR2 (germline): SGHKS, YYEKEE (reference sequence). Trimming took 4 bases from V and 2 from J, leaving 16 bases between them. The CDR3 is made up of 16 amino acids. Sequencing of the DNA from cultured CD4+ T cells was carried out with the Oncomine TCR Beta short-read assay. TCRdb processed the PCR reads anew with MiXCR; each CDR3 protein has one entry. Of about 19,000 distinct CDR3 sequences detected, less than 55% appear once; the ten largest clones hold 10% to 13%. Treatment in this sample: approximately nine-day PBMC culture with coronavirus spike peptide pools or control peptides (ViraFEST assay).

This chain links TRBV5-5 with TRBJ1-5; possibly TRBD1 for D (6 bases). The clonotype originates from a human donor who had recovered from COVID-19. This specimen consisted of CD4+ T cells from blood, cultured in vitro, obtained before SARS-CoV-2 vaccination. The CDR3 DNA is TGTGCCAGCAGCCCGCAGGGGCTTCTAGGCAATCAGCCCCAGCATTTT. Translated, it gives CASSPQGLLGNQPQHF.